This T cell receptor beta chain was identified in a study of early stage breast cancer tumors. Overall study: Of around 16 invasive breast tumors, twelve were hormone receptor-positive, HER2-negative.

Points from the study as a whole: Tumors had approximately 2.5-fold higher T cell density than normal breast. Chain pairing and CD4, CD8 or FOXP3 expression were not captured.

The method was immunoSEQ multiplex PCR; TCRdb's version includes in-frame clones alone and lacks a portion of them. The sample records about 46,000 clones, roughly 78% being singletons. As to this clone: What it binds is not known.

Trimming pared 2 bases from V and 1 base from J, leaving 8 bases between. From germline, CDR1 is SGHVS and CDR2 FQNEAQ. The CDR3 sequence is 14 residues long. The sequencing sample was made of blood. The chain uses TRBV7-8 and TRBJ2-5; D not certain. The TCR originated in a person aged 35 to 50 with breast cancer. CDR3 protein: CASSLYLSQETQYF. The DNA of the CDR3 is TGTGCCAGCAGCTTATATCTCTCCCAAGAGACCCAGTACTTC.